This entry is about one T cell receptor beta chain. The data derive from a study of CD8 T cells in Susac syndrome. Reverse transcription of about 0.45 to 1 ug RNA was carried out with random hexamers. TCRdb fed the immunoSEQ multiplex PCR reads into MiXCR, producing one record per CDR3 protein. This sample has around 160,000 distinct CDR3 sequences, with approximately 93% found just once. Negative isolation yielded CD4+ and CD8+ T cells, and FACS enriched TEMRA cells. In germline, CDR1 is MNHEY, CDR2 SVGAGI. The CDR3 consists of 15 residues. Trimming left V 6 bases short and J 0 bases short, with 9 bases between.

This clonotype was sampled from a human donor with multiple sclerosis. Source material: CD4+ T cells from PBMCs. The chain is built from TRBV6-5 and TRBJ2-6, with D perhaps TRBD2 (5 bases). The CDR3 DNA follows: TGTGCCAGCAGCCCTGGAGGCTCTGGGGCCAACGTCCTGACTTTC. It codes for CASSPGGSGANVLTF.